Listed below are T cell receptor beta chains from one sample, sequenced in a study of T-cell memory formation after mild COVID-19. TCRdb used MiXCR to reprocess the 5' RACE reads, holding one entry per CDR3 protein. Of around 180,000 distinct CDR3 sequences in the sample, under 20% were seen once. Sequencing used PBMCs or a T cell subset sorted from them (not recorded which). The source of these receptors is a man aged 18 to 35 who had mild COVID-19 (a few samples of this study predate the infection). Cell type and time point are not known. The CDR3 runs from the conserved cysteine through the conserved F or W. D genes are given only for firm matches. Expanded clones are given a class, and other clones once, few, many or no size at all.

abundance: few; v_gene: TRBV12-3/TRBV12-4; d_gene: -; j_gene: TRBJ2-3; CDR3aa: CASSFRQPQYF; CDR3nt: TGTGCCAGCAGTTTTAGACAGCCGCAGTATTTT
abundance: once; v_gene: TRBV2; d_gene: -; j_gene: TRBJ1-1; CDR3aa: CASSGEGRAGTEAFF; CDR3nt: TGTGCCAGCAGTGGTGAGGGCAGGGCGGGAACTGAAGCTTTCTTT
abundance: -; v_gene: TRBV7-5; d_gene: -; j_gene: TRBJ1-5; CDR3aa: CISVPEAQDRDSGQPQHF; CDR3nt: -
abundance: -; v_gene: TRBV24-1; d_gene: TRBD1; j_gene: TRBJ1-2; CDR3aa: CATSDPDRENTGYTF; CDR3nt: TGTGCCACCAGTGATCCTGACAGGGAGAATACTGGCTACACCTTC
abundance: -; v_gene: TRBV20-1; d_gene: TRBD1; j_gene: TRBJ1-5; CDR3aa: CSARAPDRGGRQPQHF; CDR3nt: TGCAGTGCTAGAGCCCCCGACAGGGGAGGACGTCAGCCCCAGCATTTT
abundance: -; v_gene: TRBV3-1; d_gene: TRBD2; j_gene: TRBJ2-5; CDR3aa: CASSPGTSGGRAQYF; CDR3nt: TGTGCCAGCAGCCCGGGGACTAGCGGGGGGCGGGCCCAGTACTTC
abundance: -; v_gene: TRBV9; d_gene: TRBD1; j_gene: TRBJ1-1; CDR3aa: CASSPLGGYTEAFF; CDR3nt: TGTGCCAGCAGCCCCCTAGGGGGCTACACTGAAGCTTTCTTT
abundance: -; v_gene: TRBV5-1; d_gene: -; j_gene: TRBJ2-6; CDR3aa: CASSLTLLAGANVLTF; CDR3nt: TGCGCCAGCAGCTTGACACTTTTGGCTGGGGCCAACGTCCTGACTTTC
abundance: -; v_gene: TRBV5-5; d_gene: -; j_gene: TRBJ1-4; CDR3aa: CASSWGLEEKLFF; CDR3nt: TGTGCCAGCAGCTGGGGTCTGGAGGAAAAACTGTTTTTT
abundance: few; v_gene: TRBV30; d_gene: -; j_gene: TRBJ2-7; CDR3aa: CAWSVASSYEQYF; CDR3nt: TGTGCCTGGAGTGTAGCGAGCTCCTACGAGCAGTACTTC
abundance: once; v_gene: TRBV4-1; d_gene: -; j_gene: TRBJ1-5; CDR3aa: CASSQGGVKNQPQHF; CDR3nt: TGCGCCAGCAGCCAAGGGGGGGTAAAAAACCAGCCCCAGCATTTT
abundance: once; v_gene: TRBV5-1; d_gene: -; j_gene: TRBJ2-1; CDR3aa: CASSFPGSRGEQFF; CDR3nt: TGCGCCAGCAGCTTCCCCGGGTCCCGGGGTGAGCAGTTCTTC
abundance: few; v_gene: TRBV7-9; d_gene: -; j_gene: TRBJ2-2; CDR3aa: CASSLAALAGELFF; CDR3nt: TGTGCCAGCAGCTTAGCGGCGCTAGCCGGGGAGCTGTTTTTT
abundance: -; v_gene: TRBV4-3; d_gene: -; j_gene: TRBJ1-6; CDR3aa: CASSQASGTSYSPLHF; CDR3nt: TGCGCCAGCAGCCAAGCGTCCGGGACAAGTTATTCACCCCTCCACTTT
abundance: -; v_gene: TRBV4-1; d_gene: -; j_gene: TRBJ1-5; CDR3aa: CASSPGDRSNQPQHF; CDR3nt: TGCGCCAGCAGCCCGGGGGACCGTTCAAATCAGCCCCAGCATTTT
abundance: -; v_gene: TRBV28; d_gene: TRBD1; j_gene: TRBJ1-2; CDR3aa: CASSPGTGRLGYTF; CDR3nt: TGTGCCAGCAGCCCCGGGACAGGGCGTCTCGGCTACACCTTC
abundance: -; v_gene: TRBV7-2; d_gene: TRBD2; j_gene: TRBJ2-2; CDR3aa: CASSLKAGALTGELFF; CDR3nt: TGTGCCAGCAGCTTAAAAGCGGGGGCCCTCACCGGGGAGCTGTTTTTT
abundance: many; v_gene: TRBV5-1; d_gene: -; j_gene: TRBJ1-1; CDR3aa: CASSLAQGGEAFF; CDR3nt: TGCGCCAGCAGCTTGGCACAGGGAGGTGAAGCTTTCTTT
abundance: many; v_gene: TRBV12-3/TRBV12-4; d_gene: -; j_gene: TRBJ2-1; CDR3aa: CASSARNEQFF; CDR3nt: TGTGCCAGCAGTGCCCGTAATGAGCAGTTCTTC
abundance: -; v_gene: TRBV7-9; d_gene: -; j_gene: TRBJ1-4; CDR3aa: CASSEKLDRDEKLFF; CDR3nt: TGTGCCAGCAGCGAAAAACTGGACAGAGATGAAAAACTGTTTTTT
abundance: -; v_gene: TRBV10-3; d_gene: TRBD1; j_gene: TRBJ1-6; CDR3aa: CAIRDREGSPLHF; CDR3nt: TGTGCCATCCGGGACAGGGAGGGTTCACCCCTCCACTTT
abundance: few; v_gene: TRBV20-1; d_gene: TRBD2; j_gene: TRBJ2-3; CDR3aa: CSAPTSGGEWGTDTQYF; CDR3nt: TGCAGTGCTCCGACTAGCGGGGGGGAGTGGGGCACAGATACGCAGTATTTT
abundance: -; v_gene: TRBV7-8; d_gene: TRBD2; j_gene: TRBJ2-3; CDR3aa: CASSLDLAGGSTDTQYF; CDR3nt: TGTGCCAGCAGCTTAGATCTAGCGGGGGGATCCACAGATACGCAGTATTTT
abundance: -; v_gene: TRBV3-1; d_gene: -; j_gene: TRBJ1-1; CDR3aa: CASSQVPDTEAFF; CDR3nt: TGTGCCAGCAGCCAAGTCCCAGACACTGAAGCTTTCTTT
abundance: -; v_gene: TRBV15; d_gene: TRBD1; j_gene: TRBJ2-5; CDR3aa: CATSRQGAGETQYF; CDR3nt: TGTGCCACCAGCAGGCAGGGGGCCGGGGAGACCCAGTACTTC
abundance: -; v_gene: TRBV7-9; d_gene: -; j_gene: TRBJ1-2; CDR3aa: CASSLDAALGGYTF; CDR3nt: TGTGCCAGCAGCTTAGATGCAGCCCTCGGTGGCTACACCTTC
abundance: few; v_gene: TRBV7-2; d_gene: -; j_gene: TRBJ1-2; CDR3aa: CASSFGAGASYGYTF; CDR3nt: TGTGCCAGCAGCTTCGGGGCAGGGGCCAGCTATGGCTACACCTTC
abundance: -; v_gene: TRBV20-1; d_gene: -; j_gene: TRBJ1-2; CDR3aa: CSANQGLDYGYTF; CDR3nt: TGCAGTGCTAATCAGGGGCTCGACTATGGCTACACCTTC
abundance: -; v_gene: TRBV5-1; d_gene: TRBD2; j_gene: TRBJ2-2; CDR3aa: CASSLEASGVGELFF; CDR3nt: TGCGCCAGCAGCTTGGAGGCTAGCGGGGTCGGGGAGCTGTTTTTT
abundance: -; v_gene: TRBV4-1; d_gene: TRBD1; j_gene: TRBJ2-2; CDR3aa: CASSLQGARTGELFF; CDR3nt: TGCGCCAGCAGCCTACAGGGGGCAAGGACCGGGGAGCTGTTTTTT
abundance: -; v_gene: TRBV6-5; d_gene: TRBD1; j_gene: TRBJ1-6; CDR3aa: CASSYSIVPGQNSPLHF; CDR3nt: TGTGCCAGCAGTTACTCCATTGTACCGGGACAGAATTCACCCCTCCACTTT
abundance: many; v_gene: TRBV4-2; d_gene: -; j_gene: TRBJ1-5; CDR3aa: CASSQDTRSPQHF; CDR3nt: TGTGCCAGCAGCCAAGATACCAGATCGCCCCAGCATTTT
abundance: -; v_gene: TRBV4-1; d_gene: -; j_gene: TRBJ2-2; CDR3aa: CASSLEPTGELFF; CDR3nt: TGCGCCAGCAGCCTGGAACCCACCGGGGAGCTGTTTTTT
abundance: few; v_gene: TRBV7-6; d_gene: TRBD2; j_gene: TRBJ2-2; CDR3aa: CASSPWAGGPGELFF; CDR3nt: TGTGCCAGCAGCCCCTGGGCGGGGGGGCCCGGGGAGCTGTTTTTT
abundance: -; v_gene: TRBV7-7; d_gene: TRBD2; j_gene: TRBJ2-5; CDR3aa: CASSSRGGEETQYF; CDR3nt: TGTGCCAGCAGCTCCCGGGGGGGGGAAGAGACCCAGTACTTC
abundance: few; v_gene: TRBV28; d_gene: -; j_gene: TRBJ2-5; CDR3aa: CATQLATETQYF; CDR3nt: TGTGCCACCCAGCTAGCGACGGAGACCCAGTACTTC
abundance: -; v_gene: TRBV5-1; d_gene: TRBD1; j_gene: TRBJ2-5; CDR3aa: CASSLQGAETQYF; CDR3nt: TGCGCCAGCAGCTTGCAGGGGGCAGAGACCCAGTACTTC
abundance: few; v_gene: TRBV6-5; d_gene: -; j_gene: TRBJ2-3; CDR3aa: CASSIDRGTGTDTQYF; CDR3nt: TGTGCCAGCAGTATCGATCGCGGGACAGGCACAGATACGCAGTATTTT